These 10 T cell receptor beta chains came from one sample sequenced in a study of blood T cell repertoires in COVID-19. Generated by immunoSEQ multiplex PCR, the TCRdb table keeps only in-frame clones and is missing some. The sample holds about 120,000 clones; around 86% are singletons and the top ten take roughly a tenth. Sequencing input: peripheral blood. The source of these receptors is a man older than 75 with acute or convalescent COVID-19.

The rearrangement uses TRBV5-8 and TRBJ1-5; 7 bases match TRBD1. V trimming: 3 bases; J trimming: 3 bases; junction bases outside the gene matches: 6. The length of the CDR3 is 15 residues. In germline, CDR1 is SGHTS, CDR2 YDEGEE. The chain's CDR3 is CASSSRTGLNQPQHF. The CDR3 DNA follows: TGTGCCAGCAGCTCGAGGACAGGCCTCAATCAGCCCCAGCATTTT.

This clone came up once. The chain links TRBV27 to TRBJ1-5, with 8 nucleotides matching TRBD1. CDR1 MNHEY and CDR2 SMNVEV come from the germline V gene (reference sequence). Trimming at V came to 6 bases and at J to 0 bases, leaving 7 bases not matched to a gene. The CDR3 runs to 16 residues. The CDR3 region is CASRAGTGSSNQPQHF. The CDR3 DNA follows: TGTGCCAGCAGGGCCGGGACAGGAAGTAGCAATCAGCCCCAGCATTTT.

This clone was observed once. This chain connects TRBV7-9 to TRBJ2-7; D not certain. The length of the CDR3 is 13 residues. Germline V gene data show CDR1 as SEHNR and CDR2 as FQNEAQ (reference sequence). Deletions cut 1 base from V and 3 bases from J, with 7 bases between. The CDR3 DNA reads TGTGCCAGCAGCTTAGGCGGATTCTACGAGCAGTACTTC. Protein product: CASSLGGFYEQYF.

CDR3 coding DNA: TGTGCCAGCAGCTTAAGCGGGACACCCGTATCCTCCTATGGCTACACCTTC. Translation gives CASSLSGTPVSSYGYTF. The chain combines TRBV7-2 with TRBJ1-2; TRBD1 might be the D (6 bases). CDR1 and CDR2 from the germline V gene are SGHTA and FQGNSA. The CDR3 consists of 17 residues. Trimming shortened V by 2 bases and J by 4 bases, and 20 bases separated the two germline ends.

This chain uses TRBV20-1 with TRBJ2-1, with 11 bases lining up with TRBD2. Trimming took 3 bases from V and 4 from J; bases not matched to a gene: 8. The germline V gene has CDR1 DFQATT and CDR2 SNEGSKA (reference sequence). This CDR3 has 16 residues. Here the CDR3 reads CSASLLAGGPYNEQFF. CDR3 DNA sequence: TGCAGTGCTAGTTTATTAGCGGGAGGGCCTTACAATGAGCAGTTCTTC.

The chain employs TRBV6-5 and TRBJ2-5; 8 bases are a match to TRBD2. From germline, CDR1 is MNHEY and CDR2 SVGAGI. J gave up 2 bases and V 9 bases, and 2 bases lay outside the gene matches. The CDR3 covers 12 residues. CDR3 protein: CARLAAQETQYF. CDR3 DNA: TGTGCCAGACTAGCGGCACAAGAGACCCAGTACTTC.

Only a few counts were recorded for this clone. The V gene is TRBV4-3, the J gene TRBJ1-3; D is ambiguous. This CDR3 is 16 amino acids long. The germline V and J ends were trimmed by 0 bases and 0 bases, with 9 bases remaining between them. Germline CDR1 reads LGHNA; CDR2 reads YSLEER. In nucleotides, the CDR3 is TGCGCCAGCAGCCAAGACGGTTACGCCTCTGGAAACACCATATATTTT. Amino acids: CASSQDGYASGNTIYF.

This sequence joins TRBV7-2 and TRBJ2-1, with D uncertain. The germline V gene encodes CDR1 SGHTA and CDR2 FQGNSA. This CDR3 is built from 16 residues. V was shortened by 1 base and J by 0 bases, with 10 bases between the two germline ends. The CDR3 is CASSLGSASSYNEQFF. CDR3 nucleotide sequence: TGTGCCAGCAGCTTAGGCAGCGCGAGCTCCTACAATGAGCAGTTCTTC.

The chain links TRBV19 to TRBJ2-1; 7 bases fit TRBD1. Germline lookup yields CDR1 LNHDA and CDR2 SQIVND (reference sequence). J gave up 1 base and V 8 bases, and 8 bases lay outside the gene matches. The CDR3 loop spans 15 amino acids. The CDR3 nucleotides read TGTGCCAGTGGGACAGAGTATGAATCCTACAATGAGCAGTTCTTC. Amino acid sequence: CASGTEYESYNEQFF.

J is TRBJ1-2 and V is TRBV7-9, with a possible D match to TRBD1 (6 bases). From germline, CDR1 is SEHNR and CDR2 FQNEAQ (reference sequence). V was pared by 3 bases and J by 6 bases, with 14 bases between. The length of the CDR3 is 14 residues. The CDR3 reads CASSFAPGADGYTF. DNA for the CDR3: TGTGCCAGCAGCTTCGCACCAGGGGCGGATGGCTACACCTTC.